The subject of this entry is one T cell receptor beta chain. The protocol was immunoSEQ multiplex PCR, while the TCRdb copy is restricted to in-frame clones and leaves out a portion. The sample holds around 60,000 clones; more than 80% are singletons and the top ten take 0.4% to 0.55%. The germline V gene encodes CDR1 LGHNA and CDR2 YSLEER. After removal of 0 bases from V and 7 bases from J, the junction contained 0 bases not matched to a gene. The CDR3 is made up of 14 amino acids. This sample is part of a study of T cell changes during pregnancy in multiple sclerosis. Specimen: CD4+ T cells from peripheral blood mononuclear cells, collected after pregnancy. This chain links TRBV4-3 with TRBJ2-2, with 9 positions matching TRBD2. This sequence originates from a female donor in good health, enrolled as a control in a pregnancy study. CDR3 amino acids: CASSQDSGGGELFF. Written as DNA, the CDR3 is TGCGCCAGCAGCCAAGATAGCGGGGGCGGGGAGCTGTTTTTT.